This TCR beta chain derives from a study of radiotherapy plus CTLA-4 blockade in lung cancer. Study-level findings and limits: Blood saw expansion of tumor-derived TCR clones after radiotherapy plus ipilimumab.

Profiling relied on immunoSEQ multiplex PCR, and the TCRdb table lists in-frame clones only, not all of them. Of tens of thousands of clones in the sample, 60% to 85% were seen once. V was trimmed by 9 bases and J by 7 bases, leaving 12 bases between them. This CDR3 is built from 11 residues. In germline, CDR1 is ENHRY, CDR2 SYGVKD. Worth noting for this clone: Its antigen is as yet unknown.

The chain combines TRBV10-3 with TRBJ1-2; D possibly corresponds to TRBD1 (5 bases). The sample here was peripheral blood, taken from a patient treated with radiotherapy plus ipilimumab. This receptor was obtained from a human donor with non-small cell lung cancer that progressed on radiotherapy plus ipilimumab. CDR3 sequence reads: CAIQELSGYTF. CDR3 sequence (DNA): TGTGCCATACAGGAGCTATCTGGCTACACCTTC.